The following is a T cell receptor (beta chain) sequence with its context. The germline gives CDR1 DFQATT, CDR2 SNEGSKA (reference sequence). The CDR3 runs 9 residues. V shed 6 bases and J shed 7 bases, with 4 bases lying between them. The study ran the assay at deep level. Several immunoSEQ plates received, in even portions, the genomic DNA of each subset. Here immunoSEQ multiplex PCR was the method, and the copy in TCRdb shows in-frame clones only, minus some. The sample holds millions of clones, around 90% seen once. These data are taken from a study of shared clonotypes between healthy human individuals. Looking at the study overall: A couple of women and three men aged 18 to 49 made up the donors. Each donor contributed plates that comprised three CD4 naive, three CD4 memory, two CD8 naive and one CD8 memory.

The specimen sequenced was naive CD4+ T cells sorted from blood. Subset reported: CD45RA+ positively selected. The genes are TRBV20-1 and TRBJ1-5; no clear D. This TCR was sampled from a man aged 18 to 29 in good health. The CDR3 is CSAEQPQHF. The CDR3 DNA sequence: TGCAGTGCGGAACAGCCCCAGCATTTT.